The 5 T cell receptor beta chains reported below all come from one sample, sequenced in a study of cytomegalovirus exposure and HLA in healthy donors. The PCR employed 60 Vbeta primers together with 13 Jbeta primers. The data were produced by immunoSEQ multiplex PCR, yet TCRdb's version contains in-frame clones alone and is incomplete. The table lists hundreds of thousands of clones, 65% to 75% of them singletons, with less than 2% in the top ten. What was sequenced was PBMCs. The source is a woman in her 30s in good health and CMV-seronegative.

The chain joins TRBV13 to TRBJ1-5, with 7 bases lining up with TRBD1. Germline lookup yields CDR1 PRHDT and CDR2 FYEKMQ (reference sequence). V lost 0 bases, J lost 1 base, and 6 bases stayed unmatched. This CDR3 is 17 amino acids long. The CDR3 protein is CASSLGGGELSNQPQHF. The CDR3 bases are TGTGCCAGCAGCTTAGGAGGGGGCGAGCTCAGCAATCAGCCCCAGCATTTT.

CDR3 coding DNA: TGTGCCAGCAGCGCTTGGGACTCCTCCACCGGGGAGCTGTTTTTT. This encodes CASSAWDSSTGELFF. The chain is built from TRBV9 and TRBJ2-2, with TRBD2 as a possible D gene (6 bases). Looked up from germline, CDR1 is SGDLS and CDR2 is YYNGEE. The length of the CDR3 is 15 residues. Trimming left V 3 bases short and J 4 bases short, with 13 bases between.

The rearrangement joins TRBV2 to TRBJ2-2, with 13 bases identical to TRBD2. CDR3 length: 15 residues. Germline loops: CDR1 SNHLY, CDR2 FYNNEI. The trim removed 5 bases at V and 10 bases at J, leaving 7 bases unmatched. CDR3 sequence reads: CASSPTSGGAEELFF. The CDR3 nucleotides read TGTGCCAGCAGTCCTACTAGCGGGGGGGCCGAGGAGCTGTTTTTT. The entire variable domain, with the rest obtained from reference TRBV2 and TRBJ2-2, is as follows: EPEVTQTPSHQVTQMGQEVILRCVPISNHLYFYWYRQILGQKVEFLVSFYNNEISEKSEIFDDQFSVERPDGSNFTLKIRSTKLEDSAMYFCASSPTSGGAEELFFGEGSRLTVL.

Notes on this clone: At one boundary the junction diverges from the germline segment, which might be a read error. The chain combines TRBV7-9 with TRBJ1-2; TRBD1 matches 7 bases. The CDR3 extends over 15 amino acids. CDR1 SEHNR and CDR2 FQNEAQ come from the germline V gene (reference sequence). DNA for the CDR3: TGTTCCAGCAGCTTGTTGACAGGGAGTAACTATGGCTACACCTTC. This encodes CSSSLLTGSNYGYTF.

This chain connects TRBV18 to TRBJ2-2; D is perhaps TRBD1 (7 bases). Germline V gene lookup returns CDR1 KGHSH and CDR2 LQKENI. The CDR3 totals 16 residues. The germline V and J ends were trimmed by 3 bases and 3 bases, with 14 bases remaining between them. CDR3 region: CASSPRGARDTGELFF. The CDR3 coding sequence is TGTGCCAGCTCACCCAGGGGGGCGAGAGACACCGGGGAGCTGTTTTTT. The full variable domain, in which reference TRBV18 and TRBJ2-2 provide the parts outside the CDR3, is NAGVMQNPRHLVRRRGQEARLRCSPMKGHSHVYWYRQLPEEGLKFMVYLQKENIIDESGMPKERFSAEFPKEGPSILRIQQVVRGDSAAYFCASSPRGARDTGELFFGEGSRLTVL.